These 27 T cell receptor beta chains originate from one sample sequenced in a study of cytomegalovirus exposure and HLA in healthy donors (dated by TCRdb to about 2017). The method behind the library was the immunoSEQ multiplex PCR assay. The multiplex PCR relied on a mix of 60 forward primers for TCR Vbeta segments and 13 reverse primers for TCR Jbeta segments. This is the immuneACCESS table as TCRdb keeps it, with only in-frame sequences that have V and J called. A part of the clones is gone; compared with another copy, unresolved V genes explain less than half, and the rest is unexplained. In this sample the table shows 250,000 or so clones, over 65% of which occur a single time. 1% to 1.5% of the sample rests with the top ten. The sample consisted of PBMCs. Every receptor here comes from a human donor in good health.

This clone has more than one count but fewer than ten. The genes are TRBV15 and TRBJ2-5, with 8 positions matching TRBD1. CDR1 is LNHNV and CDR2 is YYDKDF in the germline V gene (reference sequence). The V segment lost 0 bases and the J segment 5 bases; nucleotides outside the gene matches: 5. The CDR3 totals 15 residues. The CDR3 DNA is TGTGCCACCAGCAGAGAACACAGGGGGTTGGAGACCCAGTACTTC. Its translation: CATSREHRGLETQYF.

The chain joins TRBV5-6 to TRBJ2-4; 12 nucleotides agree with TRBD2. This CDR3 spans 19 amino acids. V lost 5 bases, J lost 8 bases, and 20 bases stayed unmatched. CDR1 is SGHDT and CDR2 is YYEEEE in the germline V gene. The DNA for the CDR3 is TGTGCCAGCAGTTTCCGACTCTGGCTAGCGGGAGGGCCGGTAGACATTCAGTACTTC. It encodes CASSFRLWLAGGPVDIQYF.

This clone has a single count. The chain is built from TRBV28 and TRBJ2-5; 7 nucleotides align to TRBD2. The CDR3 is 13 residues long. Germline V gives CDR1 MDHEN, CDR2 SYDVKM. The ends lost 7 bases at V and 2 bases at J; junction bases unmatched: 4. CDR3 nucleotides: TGTGCCAGCATGCTAGCGGTACAAGAGACCCAGTACTTC. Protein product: CASMLAVQETQYF.

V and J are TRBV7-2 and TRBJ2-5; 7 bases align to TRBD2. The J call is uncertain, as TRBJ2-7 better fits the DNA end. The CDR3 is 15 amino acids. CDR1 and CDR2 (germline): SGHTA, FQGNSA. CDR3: CASSWDSGPSYEQYF. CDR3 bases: TGTGCCAGCAGCTGGGATAGCGGGCCCTCCTACGAGCAGTACTTC.

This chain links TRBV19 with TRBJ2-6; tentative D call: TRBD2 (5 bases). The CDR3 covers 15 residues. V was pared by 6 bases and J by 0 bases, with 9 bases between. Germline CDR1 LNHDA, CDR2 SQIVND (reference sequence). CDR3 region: CASRTGISGANVLTF. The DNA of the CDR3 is TGTGCCAGTAGGACCGGGATCTCTGGGGCCAACGTCCTGACTTTC.

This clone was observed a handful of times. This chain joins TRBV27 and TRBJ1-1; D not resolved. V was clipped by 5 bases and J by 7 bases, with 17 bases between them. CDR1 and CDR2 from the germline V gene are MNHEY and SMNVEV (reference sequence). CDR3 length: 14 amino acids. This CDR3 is CASSTGSGGFEAFF. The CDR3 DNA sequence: TGTGCCAGCAGTACCGGAAGCGGAGGATTTGAAGCTTTCTTT.

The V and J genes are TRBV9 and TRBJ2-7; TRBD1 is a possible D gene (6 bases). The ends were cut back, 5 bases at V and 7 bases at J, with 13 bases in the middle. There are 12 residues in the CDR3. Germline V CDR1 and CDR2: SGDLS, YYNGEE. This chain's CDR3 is CASSTGMGEQYF. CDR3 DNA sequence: TGTGCCAGCAGTACAGGGATGGGGGAGCAGTACTTC.

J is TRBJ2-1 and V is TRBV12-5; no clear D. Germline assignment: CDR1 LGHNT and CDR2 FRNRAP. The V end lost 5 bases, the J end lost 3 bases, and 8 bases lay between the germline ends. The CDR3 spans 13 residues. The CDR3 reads CASGPGGYNEQFF. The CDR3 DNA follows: TGTGCTAGTGGTCCCGGCGGCTACAATGAGCAGTTCTTC.

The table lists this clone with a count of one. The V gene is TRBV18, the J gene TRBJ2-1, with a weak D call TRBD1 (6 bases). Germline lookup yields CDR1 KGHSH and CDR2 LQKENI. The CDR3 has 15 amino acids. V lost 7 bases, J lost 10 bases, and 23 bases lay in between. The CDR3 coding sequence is TGTGCCAGCTTCCCCCGGGACACGGGTACTAGAGAGCAGTTCTTC. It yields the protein CASFPRDTGTREQFF.

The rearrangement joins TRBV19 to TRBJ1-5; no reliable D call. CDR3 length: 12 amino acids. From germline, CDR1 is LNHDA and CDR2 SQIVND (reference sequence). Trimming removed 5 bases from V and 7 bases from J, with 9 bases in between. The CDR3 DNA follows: TGTGCCAGTAGTGAGCTCCTACAGCCCCAGCATTTT. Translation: CASSELLQPQHF.

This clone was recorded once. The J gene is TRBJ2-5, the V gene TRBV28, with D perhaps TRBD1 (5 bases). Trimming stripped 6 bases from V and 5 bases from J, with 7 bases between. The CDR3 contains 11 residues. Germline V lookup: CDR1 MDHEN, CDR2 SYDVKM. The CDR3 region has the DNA TGTGCCAGCAGAAACAGGGAGACCCAGTACTTC. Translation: CASRNRETQYF. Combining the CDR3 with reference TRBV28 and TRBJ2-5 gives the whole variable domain DVKVTQSSRYLVKRTGEKVFLECVQDMDHENMFWYRQDPGLGLRLIYFSYDVKMKEKGDIPEGYSVSREKKERFSLILESASTNQTSMYLCASRNRETQYFGPGTRLLVL.

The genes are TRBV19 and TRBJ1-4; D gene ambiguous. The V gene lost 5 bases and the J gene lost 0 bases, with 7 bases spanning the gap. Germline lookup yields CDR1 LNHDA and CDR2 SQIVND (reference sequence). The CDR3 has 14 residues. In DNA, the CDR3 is TGTGCCAGTAGTCAGATGACAACTAATGAAAAACTGTTTTTT. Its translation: CASSQMTTNEKLFF. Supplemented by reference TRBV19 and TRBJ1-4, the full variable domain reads DGGITQSPKYLFRKEGQNVTLSCEQNLNHDAMYWYRQDPGQGLRLIYYSQIVNDFQKGDIAEGYSVSREKKESFPLTVTSAQKNPTAFYLCASSQMTTNEKLFFGSGTQLSVL.

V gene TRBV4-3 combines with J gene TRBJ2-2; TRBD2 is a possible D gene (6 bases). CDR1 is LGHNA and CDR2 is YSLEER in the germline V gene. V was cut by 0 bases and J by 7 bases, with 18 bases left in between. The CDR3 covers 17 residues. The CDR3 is CASSQEGRLEEGGELFF. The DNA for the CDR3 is TGCGCCAGCAGCCAAGAGGGACGCCTGGAGGAGGGCGGGGAGCTGTTTTTT.

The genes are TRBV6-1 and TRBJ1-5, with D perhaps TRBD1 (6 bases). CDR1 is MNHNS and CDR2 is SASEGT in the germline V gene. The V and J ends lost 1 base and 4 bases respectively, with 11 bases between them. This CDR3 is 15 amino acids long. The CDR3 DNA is TGTGCCAGCAGTGAAGATTGGGGGCGGAATCAGCCCCAGCATTTT. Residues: CASSEDWGRNQPQHF.

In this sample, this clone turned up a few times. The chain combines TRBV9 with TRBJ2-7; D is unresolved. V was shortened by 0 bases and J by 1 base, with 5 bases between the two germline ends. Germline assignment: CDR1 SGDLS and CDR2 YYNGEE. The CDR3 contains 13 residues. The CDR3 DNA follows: TGTGCCAGCAGCGTAGCAGGTTCCTACGAGCAGTACTTC. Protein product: CASSVAGSYEQYF.

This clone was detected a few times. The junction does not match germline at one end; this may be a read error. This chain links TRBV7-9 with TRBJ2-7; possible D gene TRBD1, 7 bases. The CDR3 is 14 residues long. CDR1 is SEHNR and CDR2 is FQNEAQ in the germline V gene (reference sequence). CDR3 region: CSSSLRRDSYEQYF. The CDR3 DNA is TGTTCCAGCAGCTTAAGGCGGGACAGCTACGAGCAGTACTTC.

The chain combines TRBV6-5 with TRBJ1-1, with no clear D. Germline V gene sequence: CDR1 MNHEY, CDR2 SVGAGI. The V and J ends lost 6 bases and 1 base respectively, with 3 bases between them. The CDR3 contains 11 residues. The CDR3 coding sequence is TGTGCCAGCAGCAAGAACACTGAAGCTTTCTTT. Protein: CASSKNTEAFF.

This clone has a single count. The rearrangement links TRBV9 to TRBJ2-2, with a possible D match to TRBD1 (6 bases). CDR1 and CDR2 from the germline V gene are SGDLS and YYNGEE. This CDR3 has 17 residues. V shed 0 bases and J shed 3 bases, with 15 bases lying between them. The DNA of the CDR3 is TGTGCCAGCAGCGTAGAATTCCCGAGGGGGTACACCGGGGAGCTGTTTTTT. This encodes CASSVEFPRGYTGELFF.

CDR3 region: CASSAKEQRRPQHF. The DNA for the CDR3 is TGTGCCAGCAGTGCGAAGGAACAAAGGAGGCCCCAGCATTTT. This rearrangement joins TRBV6-5 to TRBJ1-5; no clear D gene. Germline assignment: CDR1 MNHEY and CDR2 SVGAGI. This CDR3 comprises 14 residues. Trimming took off 5 bases at V and 9 bases at J, with 17 bases between the two ends.

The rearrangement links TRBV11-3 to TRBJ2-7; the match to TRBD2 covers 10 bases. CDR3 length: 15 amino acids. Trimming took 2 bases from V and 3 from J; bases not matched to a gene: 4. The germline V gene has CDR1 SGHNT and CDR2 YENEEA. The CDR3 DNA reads TGTGCCAGCAGCTTACGGACTAGCGGAAACTACGAGCAGTACTTC. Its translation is CASSLRTSGNYEQYF. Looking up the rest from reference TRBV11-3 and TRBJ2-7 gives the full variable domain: EAGVVQSPRYKIIEKKQPVAFWCNPISGHNTLYWYLQNLGQGPELLIRYENEEAVDDSQLPKDRFSAERLKGVDSTLKIQPAELGDSAVYLCASSLRTSGNYEQYFGPGTRLTVT.

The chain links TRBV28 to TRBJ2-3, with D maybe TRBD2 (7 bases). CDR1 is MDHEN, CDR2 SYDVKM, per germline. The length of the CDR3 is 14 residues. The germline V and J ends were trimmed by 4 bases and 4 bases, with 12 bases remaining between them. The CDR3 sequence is CASSWGGAADTQYF. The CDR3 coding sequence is TGTGCCAGCAGTTGGGGGGGGGCAGCAGATACGCAGTATTTT.

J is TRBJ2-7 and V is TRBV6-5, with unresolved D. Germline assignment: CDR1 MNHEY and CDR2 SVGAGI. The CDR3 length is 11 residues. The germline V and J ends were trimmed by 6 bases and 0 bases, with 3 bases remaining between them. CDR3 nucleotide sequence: TGTGCCAGCAGACTCTCCTACGAGCAGTACTTC. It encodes CASRLSYEQYF.

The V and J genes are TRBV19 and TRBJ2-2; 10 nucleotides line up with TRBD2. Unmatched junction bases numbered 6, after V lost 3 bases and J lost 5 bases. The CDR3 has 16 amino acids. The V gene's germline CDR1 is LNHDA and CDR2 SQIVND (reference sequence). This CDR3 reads CASSILAGATTGELFF. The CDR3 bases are TGTGCCAGTAGTATCCTAGCGGGAGCGACTACCGGGGAGCTGTTTTTT.

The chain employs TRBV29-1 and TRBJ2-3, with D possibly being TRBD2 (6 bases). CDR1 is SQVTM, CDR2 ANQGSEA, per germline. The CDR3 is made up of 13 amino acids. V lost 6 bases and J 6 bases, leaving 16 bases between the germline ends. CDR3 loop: CSVPSERLDTQYF. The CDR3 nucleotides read TGCAGCGTGCCTAGCGAACGGCTGGATACGCAGTATTTT.

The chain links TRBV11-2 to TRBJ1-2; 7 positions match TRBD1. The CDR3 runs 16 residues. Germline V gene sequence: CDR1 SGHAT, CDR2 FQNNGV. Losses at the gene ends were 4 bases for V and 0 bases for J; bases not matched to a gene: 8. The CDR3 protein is CASSSPRQGPNYGYTF. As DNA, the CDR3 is TGTGCCAGCAGCTCACCCCGACAGGGCCCTAACTATGGCTACACCTTC.

As DNA, the CDR3 is TGTGTCTTCTCGGGTGCAGATTCCCGAAACAACATTGACTATGGCTACACCTTC. Its translation: CVFSGADSRNNIDYGYTF. This chain joins TRBV7-9 and TRBJ1-2, with unresolved D. The germline gives CDR1 SEHNR, CDR2 FQNEAQ (reference sequence). CDR3 length: 18 amino acids.

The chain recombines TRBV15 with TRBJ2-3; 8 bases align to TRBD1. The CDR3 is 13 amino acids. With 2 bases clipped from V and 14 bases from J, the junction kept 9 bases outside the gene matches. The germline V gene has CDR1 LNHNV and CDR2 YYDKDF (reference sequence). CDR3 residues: CATSRNPGQVAYF. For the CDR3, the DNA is TGTGCCACCAGCAGAAACCCGGGACAGGTGGCGTATTTT.